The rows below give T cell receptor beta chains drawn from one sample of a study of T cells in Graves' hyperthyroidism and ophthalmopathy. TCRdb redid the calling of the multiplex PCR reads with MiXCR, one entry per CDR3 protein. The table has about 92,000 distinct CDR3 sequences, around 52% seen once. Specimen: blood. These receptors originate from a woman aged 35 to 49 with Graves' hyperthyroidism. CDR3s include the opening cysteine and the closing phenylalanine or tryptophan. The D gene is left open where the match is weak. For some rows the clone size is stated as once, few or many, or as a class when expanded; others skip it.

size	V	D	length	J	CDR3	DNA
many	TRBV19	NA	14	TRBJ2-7	CASSPRAFFYEQYF	TGTGCCAGTAGTCCACGGGCTTTCTTCTACGAGCAGTACTTC
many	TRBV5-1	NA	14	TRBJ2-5	CASSLGTAAETQYF	TGCGCCAGCAGCTTGGGGACCGCGGCGGAGACCCAGTACTTC
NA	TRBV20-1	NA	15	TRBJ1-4	CSARLGGEITEKLFF	TGCAGTGCTAGACTAGGAGGGGAGATCACTGAAAAACTGTTTTTT
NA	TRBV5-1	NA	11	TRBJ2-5	CASREEEPQYF	TGCGCCAGCAGAGAGGAGGAGCCCCAGTACTTC
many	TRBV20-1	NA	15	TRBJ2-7	CSARGSGGYGYEQYF	TGCAGTGCTAGAGGGAGTGGGGGTTACGGCTACGAGCAGTACTTC
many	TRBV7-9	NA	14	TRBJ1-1	CASSQSLGNTEAFF	TGTGCCAGCAGCCAATCCTTGGGGAACACTGAAGCTTTCTTT
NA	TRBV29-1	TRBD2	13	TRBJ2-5	CSVTGLAGETQYF	TGCAGCGTTACGGGACTAGCGGGAGAGACCCAGTACTTC
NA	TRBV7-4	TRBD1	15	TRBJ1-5	CASSTRQGDSQPQHF	TGTGCCAGCAGCACGAGACAGGGGGACAGTCAGCCCCAGCATTTT
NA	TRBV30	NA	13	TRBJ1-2	CAWSVPASMLYTF	TGTGCCTGGAGTGTACCGGCGTCTATGTTGTACACCTTC
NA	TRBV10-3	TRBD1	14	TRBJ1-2	CAIRRTGGNYGYTF	TGTGCCATCAGGAGGACAGGGGGCAACTATGGCTACACCTTC
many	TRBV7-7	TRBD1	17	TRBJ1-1	CASSLLISGTGRVGAFF	TGTGCCAGCAGCTTACTAATTTCCGGGACAGGGCGGGTAGGAGCTTTCTTT
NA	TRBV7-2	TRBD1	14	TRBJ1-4	CASSPWTGNEKLFF	TGTGCCAGCAGCCCATGGACAGGGAACGAAAAACTGTTTTTT
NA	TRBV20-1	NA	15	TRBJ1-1	CSARALTDMNTEAFF	TGCAGTGCTAGAGCCCTGACAGATATGAACACTGAAGCTTTCTTT
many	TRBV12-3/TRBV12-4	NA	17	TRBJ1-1	CASSPSGARDLFTEAFF	TGTGCCAGCAGCCCTTCTGGGGCGCGGGATTTGTTCACTGAAGCTTTCTTT
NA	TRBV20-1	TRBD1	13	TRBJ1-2	CSAKGGQGSGYTF	TGCAGTGCTAAGGGGGGACAGGGAAGTGGCTACACCTTC
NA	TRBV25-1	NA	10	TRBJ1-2	CASQTVGYTF	TGTGCCAGCCAAACAGTAGGCTACACCTTC
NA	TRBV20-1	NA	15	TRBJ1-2	CSALSKGVGNYGYTF	TGCAGTGCCCTAAGCAAGGGTGTGGGAAACTATGGCTACACCTTC
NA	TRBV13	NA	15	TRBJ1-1	CASSLAGGRLDEAFF	TGTGCCAGCAGTTTAGCGGGGGGGCGTTTGGATGAAGCTTTCTTT
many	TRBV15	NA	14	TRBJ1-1	CATSRGTANTEAFF	TGTGCCACCAGCAGAGGTACAGCGAACACTGAAGCTTTCTTT
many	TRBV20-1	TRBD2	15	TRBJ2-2	CSARSAGVETGELFF	TGCAGTGCTAGAAGCGCGGGAGTAGAAACCGGGGAGCTGTTTTTT
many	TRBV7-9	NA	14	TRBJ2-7	CASTWEGGASEQYF	TGTGCCAGCACCTGGGAGGGGGGCGCCTCCGAGCAGTACTTC
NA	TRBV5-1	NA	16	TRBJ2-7	CASSLVAGPSTYEQYF	TGCGCCAGCAGCTTGGTGGCAGGGCCATCGACCTACGAGCAGTACTTC
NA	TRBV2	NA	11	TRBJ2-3	CASRGEDTQYF	TGTGCCAGCAGAGGAGAAGATACGCAGTATTTT
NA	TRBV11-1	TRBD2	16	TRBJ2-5	CASSVTSGLGRETQYF	TGTGCCAGCAGCGTGACTAGCGGGCTGGGGCGAGAGACCCAGTACTTC
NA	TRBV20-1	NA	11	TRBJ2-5	CSARVPGYQYF	TGTAGTGCTAGAGTCCCCGGGTACCAGTACTTC
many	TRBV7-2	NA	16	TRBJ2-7	CASSPRPLLASYEQYF	TGTGCCAGCAGCCCCAGACCCCTTCTCGCCTCCTACGAGCAGTACTTC
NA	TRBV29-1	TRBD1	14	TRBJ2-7	CSVSGDRGAHEQYF	TGCAGCGTTAGTGGGGACAGGGGGGCCCACGAGCAGTACTTC
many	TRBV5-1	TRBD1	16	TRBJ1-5	CASSIGTGKSNQPQHF	TGCGCCAGCAGCATTGGGACAGGGAAGAGCAATCAGCCCCAGCATTTT
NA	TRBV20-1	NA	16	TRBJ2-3	CSARNPGTGPVDTQYF	TGCAGTGCTAGAAATCCCGGGACCGGGCCGGTAGATACGCAGTATTTT
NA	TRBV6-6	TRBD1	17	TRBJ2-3	CASSFPRTGAGADTQYF	TGTGCCAGCAGTTTCCCAAGGACAGGGGCTGGCGCAGATACGCAGTATTTT
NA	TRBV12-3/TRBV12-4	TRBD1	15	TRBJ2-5	CASSLLQGTAETQYF	TGTGCCAGCAGTCTATTACAGGGGACAGCGGAGACCCAGTACTTC
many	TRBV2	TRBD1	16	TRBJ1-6	CASSETPGQGDSPLHF	TGTGCCAGCAGTGAGACCCCCGGACAGGGGGACTCACCCCTCCACTTT
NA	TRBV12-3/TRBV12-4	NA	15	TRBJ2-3	CASSLAGGNTDTQYF	TGTGCCAGCAGTTTAGCGGGGGGAAACACAGATACGCAGTATTTT
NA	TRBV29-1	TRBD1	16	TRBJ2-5	CSARPGTDNTGETQYF	TGCAGCGCCAGACCCGGGACAGACAACACCGGGGAGACCCAGTACTTC
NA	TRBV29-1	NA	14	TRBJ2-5	CSLGTGTASGTQYF	TGCAGCTTAGGTACCGGGACAGCTAGCGGGACCCAGTACTTC
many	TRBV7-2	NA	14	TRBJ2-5	CASRKGLGQKTQYF	TGTGCCAGCCGCAAGGGGTTGGGACAAAAGACCCAGTACTTC
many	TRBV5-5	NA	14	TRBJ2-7	CASRFGTDSYEQYF	TGTGCCAGCAGATTCGGAACGGACTCCTACGAGCAGTACTTC
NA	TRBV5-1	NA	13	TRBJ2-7	CASSRGDTYEQYF	TGCGCCAGCAGCAGGGGTGATACCTACGAGCAGTACTTC
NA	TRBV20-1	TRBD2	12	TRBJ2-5	CSVGGWQETQYF	TGCAGTGTGGGAGGGTGGCAAGAGACCCAGTACTTC
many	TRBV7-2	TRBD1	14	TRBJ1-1	CASSRGQENTEAFF	TGTGCCAGCAGCCGAGGACAGGAGAACACTGAAGCTTTCTTT
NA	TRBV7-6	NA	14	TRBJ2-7	CASSLLWGGYEQYF	TGTGCCAGCAGCTTACTTTGGGGCGGCTACGAGCAGTACTTC
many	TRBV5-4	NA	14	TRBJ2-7	CASSLDSLSYEQYF	TGTGCCAGCAGCTTGGACAGCCTCTCCTACGAGCAGTACTTC
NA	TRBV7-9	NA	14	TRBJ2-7	CASSSSGPRSEQYF	TGTGCCAGCAGCTCCTCGGGACCCCGCTCCGAGCAGTACTTC
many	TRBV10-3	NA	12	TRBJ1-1	CAISEVGREAFF	TGTGCCATCAGTGAGGTAGGGAGAGAGGCTTTCTTT
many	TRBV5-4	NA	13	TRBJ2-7	CASSLGGTYEQYF	TGTGCCAGCAGCTTGGGAGGGACCTACGAGCAGTACTTC
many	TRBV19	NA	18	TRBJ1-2	CASSITHSGTGPNYGYTF	TGTGCCAGTAGTATCACCCACTCCGGAACGGGACCGAACTATGGCTACACCTTC
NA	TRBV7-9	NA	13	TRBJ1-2	CASSRDTNYGYTF	TGTGCCAGTAGCCGGGACACTAACTATGGCTACACCTTC
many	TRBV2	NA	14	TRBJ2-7	CASKTLQQSYEQYF	TGTGCCAGCAAGACCCTTCAACAGTCCTACGAGCAGTACTTC
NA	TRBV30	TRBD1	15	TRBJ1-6	CAWNSGQGVRSPLHF	TGTGCCTGGAATTCAGGACAGGGGGTGAGATCACCCCTCCACTTT
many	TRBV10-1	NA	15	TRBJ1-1	CASSRNREDGTEAFF	TGCGCCAGCAGCAGAAACAGGGAGGACGGCACTGAAGCTTTCTTT
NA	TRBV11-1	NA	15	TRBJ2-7	CASSGGAAFSYEQYF	TGTGCCAGCAGTGGAGGGGCGGCGTTCTCCTACGAGCAGTACTTC
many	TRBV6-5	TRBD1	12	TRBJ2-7	CASSTRQGEQYF	TGTGCCAGCAGTACTAGACAGGGAGAGCAGTACTTC
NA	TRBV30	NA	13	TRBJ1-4	CAWSVQTNEKLFF	TGTGCCTGGAGTGTTCAGACTAATGAAAAGCTGTTTTTT
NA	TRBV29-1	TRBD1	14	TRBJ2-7	CSVRGTGGFHEQYF	TGCAGCGTGAGGGGGACAGGGGGCTTTCACGAGCAGTACTTC
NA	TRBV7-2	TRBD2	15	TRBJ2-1	CASSFWASGANEQFF	TGTGCCAGCAGCTTTTGGGCTAGCGGAGCGAATGAGCAGTTCTTC
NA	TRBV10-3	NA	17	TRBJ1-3	CAIGQAGGYDSGNTIYF	TGTGCCATCGGGCAAGCGGGAGGCTACGATTCTGGAAACACCATATATTTT
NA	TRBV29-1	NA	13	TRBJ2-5	CSVEGSGKETQYF	TGCAGCGTTGAGGGTAGCGGAAAAGAGACCCAGTACTTC
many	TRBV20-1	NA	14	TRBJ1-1	CSARAHAQTTEAFF	TGCAGTGCTAGAGCCCACGCACAGACTACTGAAGCTTTCTTT
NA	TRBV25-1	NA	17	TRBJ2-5	CASSASPTTERQETQYF	TGTGCCAGCAGTGCTAGTCCTACTACGGAGCGCCAAGAGACCCAGTACTTC
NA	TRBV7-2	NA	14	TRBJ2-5	CASSHRWGEETQYF	TGCGCCAGCAGTCACCGGTGGGGAGAAGAGACCCAGTACTTC